This T cell receptor beta chain originates from a study of naive and memory T cell subsets. Trimming removed 1 base at V and 1 base at J, with 4 bases between. From germline, CDR1 is MNHEY and CDR2 SVGAGI. The CDR3 runs 13 residues. RNA was extracted from 2.5 ml of whole blood of healthy adults. For blood and skin samples, reverse transcription used TCR alpha and beta constant primers. The SP2 primer and nested alpha and beta constant region primers amplified ligated cDNA in four rounds. A single record per CDR3 protein comes from TCRdb applying MiXCR to the 5' RACE reads. The sample lists over 20,000 distinct CDR3 sequences; roughly 25% were seen once.

The chain combines TRBV6-5 with TRBJ1-1; D gene ambiguous. This TCR came from a female donor in good health. The CDR3 DNA follows: TGTGCCAGCAGTTACTGGGGGAACACTGAAGCTTTCTTT. Amino acid sequence: CASSYWGNTEAFF.